A single sample gave rise to the 13 T cell receptor beta chains below, sequenced in a study of shared clonotypes between healthy human individuals. TCRdb's copy holds only in-frame clones and misses some; the assay was immunoSEQ multiplex PCR. In the table there are 2 million to 2.5 million clones, 80% to 95% of which are singletons. Sequenced sample: naive CD4+ T cells from PBMCs. Subset: CD45RA+ positively selected. The source of these receptors is a man younger than 35 in good health. Some clones in this sample may be carry-over from other donors' samples.

The chain combines TRBV25-1 with TRBJ2-1; TRBD2 agrees at 7 bases. The CDR3 covers 13 residues. V dropped 5 bases and J dropped 8; count of bases not matched to a gene: 6. Germline CDR1 MGHDK, CDR2 SYGVNS. The CDR3 loop reads CASSRTSKHEQFF. In DNA form, the CDR3 reads TGTGCCAGCAGTAGGACTAGTAAGCATGAGCAGTTCTTC. The full variable domain, its missing parts supplied by reference TRBV25-1 and TRBJ2-1, is EADIYQTPRYLVIGTGKKITLECSQTMGHDKMYWYQQDPGMELHLIHYSYGVNSTEKGDLSSESTVSRIRTEHFPLTLESARPSHTSQYLCASSRTSKHEQFFGPGTRLTVL.

This clone was recorded once. The chain recombines TRBV11-3 with TRBJ2-1; 10 bases line up with TRBD2. The CDR3 extends over 15 amino acids. The germline V gene encodes CDR1 SGHNT and CDR2 YENEEA. Unmatched junction bases numbered 9, after V lost 5 bases and J lost 8 bases. CDR3 DNA: TGTGCCAGCAGCCGGGGACTAGCGACGTCGGATGAGCAGTTCTTC. Translating it yields CASSRGLATSDEQFF.

The V gene is TRBV18, the J gene TRBJ1-4; no clear D. Germline CDR1 KGHSH, CDR2 LQKENI. The CDR3 runs to 12 residues. The V and J ends lost 3 bases and 6 bases respectively, with 5 bases between them. CDR3 bases: TGTGCCAGCTCACCGAACGATGAAAAACTGTTTTTT. It is translated as CASSPNDEKLFF.

The V call is TRBV4-1, the J call TRBJ2-3, with 9 bases fitting TRBD2. The CDR3 runs 16 residues. Trimming removed 3 bases from V and 3 bases from J; junction bases left unmatched: 7. CDR1 is MGHRA and CDR2 is YSYEKL in the germline V gene. CDR3 amino acids: CASSQRLADRTDTQYF. In DNA, the CDR3 is TGCGCCAGCAGCCAGAGACTAGCGGACAGGACAGATACGCAGTATTTT.

V gene TRBV6-1 combines with J gene TRBJ2-7; 13 bases are shared with TRBD2. J gave up 7 bases and V 6 bases, and 6 bases lay outside the gene matches. This CDR3 has 14 amino acids. CDR1 MNHNS and CDR2 SASEGT come from the germline V gene. The CDR3 loop reads CASRGLAGSWEQYF. The CDR3 DNA sequence: TGTGCCAGCAGGGGACTAGCGGGGAGCTGGGAGCAGTACTTC.

The V gene is TRBV2, the J gene TRBJ1-5; D possibly corresponds to TRBD1 (5 bases). Trimming took 7 bases from V and 2 from J, leaving 15 bases between them. Germline lookup yields CDR1 SNHLY and CDR2 FYNNEI. The CDR3 consists of 15 residues. The CDR3: CASMREGHGNQPQHF. DNA of the CDR3: TGTGCCAGCATGCGGGAGGGGCACGGCAATCAGCCCCAGCATTTT.

The rearrangement links TRBV5-1 to TRBJ2-7; tentative D call: TRBD2 (6 bases). V gave up 0 bases and J gave up 6 bases, with 19 bases separating them. There are 16 residues in the CDR3. Germline assignment: CDR1 SGHRS and CDR2 YFSETQ. Here the CDR3 DNA reads TGCGCCAGCAGCTTGGGCCTAGCGTCTAGGTTGGCCGAGCAGTACTTC. It is translated as CASSLGLASRLAEQYF.

The chain links TRBV7-9 to TRBJ1-2; D is unclear. This CDR3 spans 12 amino acids. Per germline, CDR1 SEHNR and CDR2 FQNEAQ (reference sequence). V was clipped by 1 base and J by 7 bases, with 7 bases between them. The CDR3 bases are TGTGCCAGCAGCTTAGATGCGTCTGGCTACACCTTC. This translates into CASSLDASGYTF.

This rearrangement joins TRBV6-1 to TRBJ1-2, with a weak D call TRBD1 (5 bases). This CDR3 comprises 17 residues. V lost 4 bases to trimming and J lost 2 bases, with 20 bases between them. CDR1 is MNHNS, CDR2 SASEGT, per germline. The CDR3 loop reads CASSAPPGRGMNYGYTF. The DNA for the CDR3 is TGTGCCAGCAGTGCCCCCCCCGGACGGGGGATGAACTATGGCTACACCTTC.

The chain couples TRBV11-2 to TRBJ2-1, with TRBD2 as a possible D gene (6 bases). Trimming pared 7 bases from V and 5 bases from J, leaving 21 bases between. Germline V gene data show CDR1 as SGHAT and CDR2 as FQNNGV. The CDR3 sequence is 16 residues long. The CDR3 protein is CASTRGLSPWDNEQFF. DNA for the CDR3: TGTGCCAGCACCCGGGGGTTGAGCCCCTGGGACAATGAGCAGTTCTTC. The full variable domain, in which reference TRBV11-2 and TRBJ2-1 provide the parts outside the CDR3, is EAGVAQSPRYKIIEKRQSVAFWCNPISGHATLYWYQQILGQGPKLLIQFQNNGVVDDSQLPKDRFSAERLKGVDSTLKIQPAKLEDSAVYLCASTRGLSPWDNEQFFGPGTRLTVL.

The V call is TRBV4-1, the J call TRBJ1-1; 9 nucleotides line up with TRBD1. After removal of 2 bases from V and 0 bases from J, the junction contained 1 base not matched to a gene. The CDR3 extends over 15 amino acids. From germline, CDR1 is MGHRA and CDR2 YSYEKL. CDR3 nucleotides: TGCGCCAGCAGCCAACGACAGGGGGTGAACACTGAAGCTTTCTTT. Residues: CASSQRQGVNTEAFF.

The gene calls are TRBV28 and TRBJ2-3, with a weak D call TRBD2 (5 bases). CDR1 MDHEN and CDR2 SYDVKM come from the germline V gene. Trimming stripped 6 bases from V and 1 base from J, with 14 bases between. The CDR3 extends over 15 amino acids. For the CDR3, the DNA is TGTGCCAGCAGCCCGGAGCGGACCCGCACAGATACGCAGTATTTT. Its protein is CASSPERTRTDTQYF.

In this sample, this clone turned up once. V gene TRBV6-5 combines with J gene TRBJ2-3; D unclear. Germline values: CDR1 MNHEY, CDR2 SVGAGI. This CDR3 has 15 residues. Trimming removed 6 bases from V and 4 bases from J, with 17 bases in between. The CDR3 is CASRDPFSLPDTQYF. DNA for the CDR3: TGTGCCAGCAGAGACCCATTCAGTCTCCCAGATACGCAGTATTTT.